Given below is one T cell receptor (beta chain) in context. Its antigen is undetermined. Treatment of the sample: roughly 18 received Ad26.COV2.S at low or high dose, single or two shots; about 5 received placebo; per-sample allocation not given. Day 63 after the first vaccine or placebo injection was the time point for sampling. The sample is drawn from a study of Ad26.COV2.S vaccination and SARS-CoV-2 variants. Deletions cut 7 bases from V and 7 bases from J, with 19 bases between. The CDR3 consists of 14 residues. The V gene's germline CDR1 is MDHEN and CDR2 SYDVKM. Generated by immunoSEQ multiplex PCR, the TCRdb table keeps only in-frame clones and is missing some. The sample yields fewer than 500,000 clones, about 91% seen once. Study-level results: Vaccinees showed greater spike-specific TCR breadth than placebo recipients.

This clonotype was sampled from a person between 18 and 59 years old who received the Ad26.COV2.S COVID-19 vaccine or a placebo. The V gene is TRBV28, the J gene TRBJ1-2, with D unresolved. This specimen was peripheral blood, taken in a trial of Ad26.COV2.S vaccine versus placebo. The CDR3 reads CASIDFSADSGYTF. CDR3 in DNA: TGTGCCAGCATCGATTTTTCGGCTGATTCTGGCTACACCTTC.